This T cell receptor beta chain was observed in a study of blood T cell repertoires in COVID-19. Study-wide context: Whether acute or convalescent, the COVID-19 samples came from the United States, Italy and Spain. Sources were T cells, B-cell-depleted T cells, or PBMCs; the material itself was cDNA or gDNA.

V gave up 1 base and J gave up 3 bases; unmatched junction bases: 4. The CDR3 consists of 15 residues. Looked up from germline, CDR1 is SGHTA and CDR2 is FQGNSA. In the authors' workflow: Amplifying reference gene primers gave estimates of nucleated cell counts. Repertoires were generated with immunoSEQ multiplex PCR, while TCRdb's copy carries only in-frame clones and drops some. V, J and clone size were drawn from that table, and D and trimming were deduced from the DNA. Of 70,000 or so clones in the sample, around 86% were seen once. The sample comprised peripheral blood. This clonotype was sampled from a man between 65 and 85 years old with active COVID-19. The rearrangement uses TRBV7-2 and TRBJ2-7; 9 bases are shared with TRBD1. The CDR3, as DNA: TGTGCCAGCAGCTTAGGTGGGACAGGGATCTACGAGCAGTACTTC. It codes for CASSLGGTGIYEQYF. Combining the CDR3 with reference TRBV7-2 and TRBJ2-7 gives the whole variable domain GAGVSQSPSNKVTEKGKDVELRCDPISGHTALYWYRQSLGQGLEFLIYFQGNSAPDKSGLPSDRFSAERTGGSVSTLTIQRTQQEDSAVYLCASSLGGTGIYEQYFGPGTRLTVT.